What follows describes a single TCR beta chain. Its antigen is undetermined. This sample stems from a study of T cell responses to AZD1222 COVID-19 vaccine. Study-wide results and caveats: Spike-specific TCR breadth and depth rose after two AZD1222 doses. It was only after the peak T cell response that any repertoires were sampled. Spike was spanned by vaccine-associated CD4 TCRs, with dominance at 160-218 and 743-854.

Germline-derived CDR1 and CDR2 are LGHNA and YSLEER. CDR3 length equals 13 residues. The V end was cut by 3 bases, the J end by 9 bases, with 14 bases between. This table comes from immunoSEQ multiplex PCR, and its TCRdb copy is limited to in-frame clones, with some not included. Seen here are about 120,000 clones, 85% to 90% observed once, and the top ten hold approximately 3.4%. This clonotype was sampled from an adult in good health. The sample consisted of peripheral blood, taken on day 0 of AZD1222 vaccination. The chain carries TRBV4-3 and TRBJ1-1; perhaps TRBD1 as D (6 bases). The DNA of the CDR3 is TGCGCCAGCAGCCACAACAGGGTAGATCAAGCTTTCTTT. Translation: CASSHNRVDQAFF.